Following are 28 T cell receptor beta chains from one sample sequenced in a study of CXCR3-negative and CXCR3-positive naive CD8 T cells. The authors made the TRB cDNA libraries by 5' RACE using UMI labels. TCRdb re-called the 5' RACE reads and gives one entry per CDR3 protein, without DNA. This listing includes around 81,000 distinct CDR3 sequences. Sequences were obtained from naive CXCR3- CD8+ T cells from blood. As to subset: CD45RO-CCR7+CD27+CD95- naive CD8+ T cells lacking CXCR3 (TNR3-). Receptor source: a human donor in good health. Some clones in this sample may be carry-over from other donors' samples.

The chain couples TRBV6-2 or TRBV6-3 to TRBJ2-7; TCRdb designates TRBD2, a call that cannot be tested without DNA. This CDR3 has 14 amino acids. CDR1 MNHEY and CDR2 SVGEGT come from the germline V gene. Here the CDR3 reads CASSLILETYEQYF.

The chain recombines TRBV7-2 with TRBJ2-7; TCRdb calls TRBD1, which cannot be checked without DNA. Looked up from germline, CDR1 is SGHTA and CDR2 is FQGNSA. CDR3 length equals 14 residues. The CDR3: CASRSDRGFYEQYF. Variable domain in full (rest from reference TRBV7-2 and TRBJ2-7): GAGVSQSPSNKVTEKGKDVELRCDPISGHTALYWYRQSLGQGLEFLIYFQGNSAPDKSGLPSDRFSAERTGGSVSTLTIQRTQQEDSAVYLCASRSDRGFYEQYFGPGTRLTVT.

V is TRBV6-6 and J is TRBJ2-3; the D call from TCRdb, TRBD1, cannot be confirmed without DNA. Germline V CDR1 and CDR2: MNHNY, SVGAGI (reference sequence). The CDR3 totals 15 residues. The CDR3 sequence is CASSSRQDGVDTQYF.

The genes are TRBV2 and TRBJ1-1; TCRdb designates TRBD1, a call that cannot be tested without DNA. The CDR3 runs 16 residues. Germline-derived CDR1 and CDR2 are SNHLY and FYNNEI. The chain's CDR3 is CASSSDRGRGNTEAFF.

The chain uses TRBV27 and TRBJ1-5; checking the TCRdb D call of TRBD1 is not possible without DNA. The CDR3 covers 16 residues. CDR1 is MNHEY and CDR2 is SMNVEV in the germline V gene (reference sequence). This CDR3 is CASSLIGGYGNQPQHF.

The chain has TRBV6-5 and TRBJ2-7; TCRdb's assignment of TRBD1 cannot be checked, as there is no DNA. CDR3 length: 15 residues. The germline V gene encodes CDR1 MNHEY and CDR2 SVGAGI. The CDR3 region is CASSSGDRTDYEQYF.

J is TRBJ2-2 and V is TRBV28; no DNA is available, so the TRBD1 call from TCRdb remains unchecked. Germline values: CDR1 MDHEN, CDR2 SYDVKM. This CDR3 spans 14 amino acids. The CDR3 spells CASSFGQGSGELFF.

The rearrangement uses TRBV13 and TRBJ2-6; the D call from TCRdb, TRBD1, cannot be confirmed without DNA. CDR1 is PRHDT, CDR2 FYEKMQ, per germline (reference sequence). The CDR3 spans 15 residues. This CDR3 is CASRPGQGWANVLTF.

The CDR3 loop reads CASSLGQGATYEQYF. This chain joins TRBV11-2 and TRBJ2-7. Germline V gives CDR1 SGHAT, CDR2 FQNNGV. The CDR3 runs 15 residues.

This chain uses TRBV30 with TRBJ2-2; the D gene TCRdb calls, TRBD1, cannot be checked with no DNA. Germline CDR1 and CDR2: GTSNPN and SVGIG (reference sequence). The length of the CDR3 is 14 residues. Here the CDR3 reads CAWIRDLNTGELFF.

The chain uses TRBV20-1 and TRBJ1-1. CDR3 length: 14 amino acids. Germline-derived CDR1 and CDR2 are DFQATT and SNEGSKA (reference sequence). CDR3 sequence: CSARRRSANTEAFF.

The chain employs TRBV19 and TRBJ2-2. The germline CDR1 and CDR2 sequences are LNHDA and SQIVND (reference sequence). This CDR3 is 15 amino acids long. The CDR3 sequence: CASSMFQERAGELFF.

The chain links TRBV12-3 or TRBV12-4 to TRBJ2-1; TCRdb calls TRBD2, which cannot be checked without DNA. This CDR3 is 14 amino acids long. CDR3 protein: CASSSWTSGRGQFF.

The rearrangement joins TRBV18 to TRBJ1-1; TCRdb selects TRBD1, and the lack of DNA leaves this call unchecked. Germline CDR1 KGHSH, CDR2 LQKENI. The CDR3 runs 12 residues. This CDR3 is CASSPSGDDAFF.

The J gene is TRBJ2-7, the V gene TRBV28; TCRdb gives TRBD1 as the D gene, but with no DNA this cannot be confirmed. Germline V gene sequence: CDR1 MDHEN, CDR2 SYDVKM. This CDR3 comprises 13 residues. The chain's CDR3 is CATRDLVTDEQYF.

The V gene is TRBV28, the J gene TRBJ2-1; absent DNA, TCRdb's TRBD1 call cannot be checked. Germline CDR1 and CDR2: MDHEN and SYDVKM. The length of the CDR3 is 16 residues. The chain's CDR3 is CASSPWVRDEYNEQFF. The full variable domain, its missing parts supplied by reference TRBV28 and TRBJ2-1, is DVKVTQSSRYLVKRTGEKVFLECVQDMDHENMFWYRQDPGLGLRLIYFSYDVKMKEKGDIPEGYSVSREKKERFSLILESASTNQTSMYLCASSPWVRDEYNEQFFGPGTRLTVL.

This chain uses TRBV28 with TRBJ1-1. The CDR3 runs 16 residues. Germline values: CDR1 MDHEN, CDR2 SYDVKM. The chain's CDR3 is CASSAIQKPMNTEAFF.

This sequence joins TRBV29-1 and TRBJ2-1. This CDR3 comprises 15 residues. The germline V gene encodes CDR1 SQVTM and CDR2 ANQGSEA. The CDR3 sequence: CSVESVHSSYNEQFF.

The chain recombines TRBV5-1 with TRBJ2-1; checking the TCRdb D call of TRBD2 is not possible without DNA. The CDR3 contains 17 residues. CDR1 and CDR2 from the germline V gene are SGHRS and YFSETQ. The CDR3 sequence: CASSPRTSGAPYNEQFF. The variable domain in full, with the rest retrieved from reference TRBV5-1 and TRBJ2-1, is KAGVTQTPRYLIKTRGQQVTLSCSPISGHRSVSWYQQTPGQGLQFLFEYFSETQRNKGNFPGRFSGRQFSNSRSEMNVSTLELGDSALYLCASSPRTSGAPYNEQFFGPGTRLTVL.

The CDR3 region is CASSQSRALASDNEQFF. This chain connects TRBV23-1 to TRBJ2-1; there is no DNA to check the TCRdb D call of TRBD2. TRBV23-1 is treated as an ORF (open reading frame) with a function not yet certain. This CDR3 is built from 17 residues.

V is TRBV11-2 and J is TRBJ1-1; TCRdb proposes TRBD1, but this gene call is untestable without DNA. This CDR3 spans 13 amino acids. Per germline, CDR1 SGHAT and CDR2 FQNNGV. The CDR3 sequence: CASRSSGVTEAFF. Drawing the rest from reference TRBV11-2 and TRBJ1-1, the complete variable domain is EAGVAQSPRYKIIEKRQSVAFWCNPISGHATLYWYQQILGQGPKLLIQFQNNGVVDDSQLPKDRFSAERLKGVDSTLKIQPAKLEDSAVYLCASRSSGVTEAFFGQGTRLTVV.

This chain joins TRBV28 and TRBJ2-1; there is no DNA to check the TCRdb D call of TRBD1. Germline V gene lookup returns CDR1 MDHEN and CDR2 SYDVKM. The CDR3 is 13 residues long. The CDR3 loop is CASRGTGFYEQFF.

J is TRBJ2-2 and V is TRBV29-1. Germline-derived CDR1 and CDR2 are SQVTM and ANQGSEA. The CDR3 runs 11 residues. Here the CDR3 reads CSVVQGGELFF.

The chain combines TRBV29-1 with TRBJ2-7; the TCRdb D gene call, TRBD1, has no DNA to confirm it. Germline V gives CDR1 SQVTM, CDR2 ANQGSEA. This CDR3 has 13 residues. The CDR3 sequence is CSVERGPGYEQYF.

V is TRBV2 and J is TRBJ1-2. This CDR3 has 13 residues. CDR1 and CDR2 from the germline V gene are SNHLY and FYNNEI. CDR3 residues: CASVEDTNYGYTF.

The J gene is TRBJ2-7, the V gene TRBV27; without DNA, the TCRdb call of TRBD2 cannot be checked. In germline, CDR1 is MNHEY, CDR2 SMNVEV (reference sequence). CDR3 length: 13 residues. This CDR3 reads CASTDSALGEQYF.

The chain carries TRBV9 and TRBJ1-5. Germline lookup yields CDR1 SGDLS and CDR2 YYNGEE. This CDR3 is 15 amino acids long. The CDR3 loop is CASSVGQGLNQPQHF.

The chain is built from TRBV3-1 and TRBJ2-3; there is no DNA to check the TCRdb D call of TRBD1. Germline CDR1 is LGHDT and CDR2 is YNNKEL (reference sequence). The CDR3 contains 13 residues. CDR3: CASRGPMGDTQYF.